The sequence of this TCR beta chain was determined in a study of blood T cell repertoires in COVID-19. Across the whole study: The origin of the acute and convalescent COVID-19 samples was the United States, Italy and Spain. The analysed material was cDNA or gDNA that came from T cells, B-cell-depleted T cells, or PBMCs.

Original handling: Nucleated cell number was recorded as an estimate derived from reference gene primer amplification. Generated by immunoSEQ multiplex PCR, the TCRdb table keeps only in-frame clones and is missing some. D and trimming were read from the DNA, whereas the V and J calls and clone size are those reported in that table. The table records tens of thousands of clones, 65% to 85% of them present only once. Between the trimmed V and J ends, which lost 2 bases and 8 bases, there was a span of 9 bases. The germline gives CDR1 MNHNY, CDR2 SVGAGI (reference sequence). There are 12 residues in the CDR3.

This chain connects TRBV6-6 to TRBJ1-2; possibly TRBD1 for D (5 bases). Sample: peripheral blood. This clonotype originated in a man between 70 and 80 years old with active COVID-19. In nucleotides, the CDR3 is TGTGCCAGCAGTTACAGGGGCAACGGCTACACCTTC. Its protein product is CASSYRGNGYTF.